The rows below give T cell receptor beta chains drawn from one sample of a study of T cell responses to AZD1222 COVID-19 vaccine. TCRdb keeps only in-frame clones here, not all; method: immunoSEQ multiplex PCR. Among fewer than 120,000 clones listed, 88% were seen once. The sequencing here drew on peripheral blood, taken on day 0 of AZD1222 vaccination. The receptors come from an adult in good health. Each CDR3 is given with its conserved first and last residue. A D gene is named only where the DNA matches it firmly. Size is stated for part of the rows, as once, few or many counts, or as a class when the clone is expanded.

>NA|TRBJ1-2|TRBD1|TRBV6-5
CASKVQGVVYGYTF
TGTGCCAGCAAAGTACAGGGGGTGGTCTATGGCTACACCTTC
>NA|TRBJ2-3|NA|TRBV11-2
CASSYSGSLTDTQYF
TGTGCCAGCAGCTACTCGGGATCCCTCACAGATACGCAGTATTTT
>NA|TRBJ1-5|NA|TRBV2
CASTPLGGYNQPQHF
TGTGCCAGCACCCCACTAGGCGGTTATAATCAGCCCCAGCATTTT
>NA|TRBJ2-7|NA|TRBV30
CAWSDRGEQYF
TGTGCCTGGAGTGACCGAGGGGAGCAGTACTTC
>NA|TRBJ1-1|NA|TRBV9
CASSVGRGTEAFF
TGTGCCAGCAGCGTAGGGCGGGGCACTGAAGCTTTCTTT
>NA|TRBJ2-7|NA|TRBV5-1
CASSFRATGLLYEQYF
TGCGCCAGCAGCTTTCGGGCTACAGGGTTGTTATACGAGCAGTACTTC
>NA|TRBJ2-3|NA|TRBV12-3/TRBV12-4
CASSEGTDTQYF
TGTGCCAGCAGCGAGGGCACAGATACGCAGTATTTT
>NA|TRBJ2-4|NA|TRBV27
CASTSLGAKNIQYF
TGTGCCAGCACAAGCCTGGGAGCCAAAAACATTCAGTACTTC
>NA|TRBJ2-7|NA|TRBV24-1
CATSGAHQYEQYF
TGTGCCACCAGTGGGGCGCACCAATACGAGCAGTACTTC
>NA|TRBJ1-6|TRBD1|TRBV6-5
CASSTTGGDSPLHF
TGTGCCAGCAGTACGACAGGGGGCGATTCACCCCTCCACTTT
>NA|TRBJ2-3|NA|TRBV13
CASSSPLLALSTDTQYF
TGTGCCAGCAGCTCCCCTTTATTAGCCCTTAGCACAGATACGCAGTATTTT
>NA|TRBJ2-7|TRBD1|TRBV5-1
CASSPTGSGYEQYF
TGCGCCAGCAGCCCGACAGGGTCTGGCTACGAGCAGTACTTC
>NA|TRBJ1-3|NA|TRBV18
CASSPPGSPNTIYF
TGTGCCAGCTCACCACCTGGGAGCCCAAACACCATATATTTT
>NA|TRBJ2-7|NA|TRBV2
CASRQGSGYEQYF
TGTGCCAGCAGGCAAGGGTCCGGCTACGAGCAGTACTTC
>NA|TRBJ2-2|NA|TRBV4-1
CASSQVAGTHPERNTGELFF
TGCGCCAGCAGCCAAGTAGCAGGGACCCACCCCGAAAGAAACACCGGGGAGCTGTTTTTT
>NA|TRBJ2-7|NA|TRBV7-9
CASAEKLPGDGSYEQYF
TGTGCCAGCGCCGAAAAGCTGCCTGGGGACGGCTCCTACGAGCAGTACTTC
>few|TRBJ1-5|TRBD1|TRBV19
CASSSDRSSPQHF
TGTGCCAGTAGTTCGGACAGGTCTTCGCCCCAGCATTTT
>NA|TRBJ1-2|NA|TRBV9
CASSVGRDYGYTF
TGTGCCAGCAGCGTAGGGCGGGACTATGGCTACACCTTC
>NA|TRBJ2-2|TRBD2|TRBV11-3
CASSLMWTRNTGELFF
TGTGCCAGCAGCTTAATGTGGACTAGGAACACCGGGGAGCTGTTTTTT
>NA|TRBJ1-4|NA|TRBV11-2
CASSRAGEKLFF
TGTGCCAGCAGCAGGGCAGGTGAAAAACTGTTTTTT
>once|TRBJ1-2|NA|TRBV13
CASTEGTRDSYGYTF
TGTGCCAGCACTGAAGGGACTCGGGATAGCTATGGCTACACCTTC
>NA|TRBJ2-7|NA|TRBV11-1
CASSLAVTAYYEQYF
TGTGCCAGCAGCTTAGCGGTCACAGCTTACTACGAGCAGTACTTC
>NA|TRBJ1-5|NA|TRBV6-5
CASTVGRLAQHF
TGTGCCAGCACCGTAGGACGTTTAGCCCAGCATTTT
>NA|TRBJ1-4|NA|TRBV3-1/TRBV3-2
CASSQAEKLFF
TGTGCCAGCAGCCAAGCCGAAAAACTGTTTTTT
>NA|TRBJ2-4|NA|TRBV9
CASSGDTLKAIQYF
TGTGCCAGCAGCGGGGACACTCTAAAGGCCATTCAGTACTTC
>NA|TRBJ2-7|NA|TRBV6-5
CASSFSSDYEQYF
TGTGCCAGCAGTTTCAGTTCCGACTACGAGCAGTACTTC
>NA|TRBJ1-6|TRBD1|TRBV12-3/TRBV12-4
CASRGQLYSPLHF
TGTGCCAGCAGGGGACAGTTGTATTCACCCCTCCACTTT
>NA|TRBJ2-4|NA|TRBV7-2
CASSSGVQAKNIQYF
TGTGCCAGCAGCTCCGGGGTTCAGGCCAAAAACATTCAGTACTTC
>NA|TRBJ1-1|NA|TRBV5-5
CASILTAEAFF
TGTGCCAGCATCCTGACAGCTGAAGCTTTCTTT
>once|TRBJ1-5|TRBD1|TRBV27
CASRHMTGQGNQPQHF
TGTGCCAGCAGGCATATGACAGGGCAGGGGAATCAGCCCCAGCATTTT
>NA|TRBJ2-7|NA|TRBV10-1
CASSDRGVDEQYF
TGCGCCAGCAGTGACAGGGGGGTGGACGAGCAGTACTTC
>NA|TRBJ1-6|NA|TRBV3-1/TRBV3-2
CASSHGRNSPLHF
TGTGCCAGCAGCCATGGCAGAAATTCACCCCTCCACTTT
>NA|TRBJ1-3|NA|TRBV12-3/TRBV12-4
CAGGTAGNTIYF
TGTGCCGGTGGGACGGCTGGAAACACCATATATTTT
>NA|TRBJ1-6|NA|TRBV10-2
CASSVLTAVSSYNSPLHF
TGCGCCAGCAGTGTTCTTACAGCCGTTAGCTCCTATAATTCACCCCTCCACTTT
>once|TRBJ2-7|NA|TRBV15
CATSRDPGQYEQYF
TGTGCCACCAGCAGAGATCCAGGGCAATACGAGCAGTACTTC
>NA|TRBJ1-1|NA|TRBV12-3/TRBV12-4
CASSPTRAFF
TGTGCCAGCAGCCCCACTCGTGCTTTCTTT
>few|TRBJ2-7|NA|TRBV20-1
CSASYDEQYF
TGCAGTGCTTCTTACGACGAGCAGTACTTC
>NA|TRBJ2-7|NA|TRBV1
CTSSQVTSGRANHEQYF
TGCACCAGCAGCCAGGTTACTAGCGGGAGGGCGAATCACGAGCAGTACTTC
>NA|TRBJ1-1|TRBD1|TRBV3-1/TRBV3-2
CASSLRQGRTEAFF
TGTGCCAGCAGCCTCCGACAGGGTCGCACTGAAGCTTTCTTT
>NA|TRBJ1-1|NA|TRBV5-8
CASSPQGGYTEAFF
TGTGCCAGCAGCCCACAGGGAGGGTACACTGAAGCTTTCTTT
>NA|TRBJ1-4|TRBD1|TRBV6-6
CASRNGQGAFNEKLFF
TGTGCCAGCAGGAATGGACAGGGGGCCTTTAATGAAAAACTGTTTTTT
>NA|TRBJ1-2|TRBD1|TRBV24-1
CATMLRDRGNGYTF
TGTGCCACCATGCTTCGCGACAGGGGTAATGGCTACACCTTC
>NA|TRBJ1-6|TRBD1|TRBV28
CASRPGTANSPLHF
TGTGCCAGCAGACCCGGGACAGCTAATTCACCCCTCCACTTT
>NA|TRBJ1-1|TRBD1|TRBV6-5
CASIPPRGRNSEAFF
TGTGCCAGCATCCCGCCGAGGGGGCGAAATTCTGAAGCTTTCTTT
>NA|TRBJ1-1|NA|TRBV7-2
CASSLNTVNTEAFF
TGTGCCAGCAGCTTAAATACAGTAAACACTGAAGCTTTCTTT
>NA|TRBJ1-5|NA|TRBV12-3/TRBV12-4
CASTGRDNQPQHF
TGTGCCAGCACCGGCAGGGACAATCAGCCCCAGCATTTT
>once|TRBJ1-6|NA|TRBV19
CASAGGSPLHF
TGTGCCAGTGCGGGGGGATCACCCCTCCACTTT
>NA|TRBJ2-3|TRBD2|TRBV30
CAWGTGTSGPDTQYF
TGTGCCTGGGGGACCGGGACTAGCGGCCCGGATACGCAGTATTTT
>NA|TRBJ1-2|NA|TRBV5-4
CASSLSGYNYGYTF
TGTGCCAGCAGCTTGTCTGGGTATAACTATGGCTACACCTTC
>NA|TRBJ1-1|NA|TRBV5-1
CASSSGQNTEAFF
TGCGCCAGCAGCTCGGGCCAAAACACTGAAGCTTTCTTT
>NA|TRBJ1-5|TRBD1|TRBV3-1/TRBV3-2
CASSHGQGLNQPQHF
TGTGCCAGCAGCCATGGACAGGGACTCAATCAGCCCCAGCATTTT
>NA|TRBJ1-3|NA|TRBV14
CASSQPTGNTIYF
TGTGCCAGCAGCCAACCGACAGGAAACACCATATATTTT
>NA|TRBJ1-2|NA|TRBV25-1
CASSERGVANYGYTF
TGTGCCAGCAGTGAACGGGGGGTAGCTAACTATGGCTACACCTTC
>NA|TRBJ2-3|NA|TRBV30
CAWSPGASTDTQYF
TGTGCCTGGAGCCCCGGGGCGAGCACAGATACGCAGTATTTT
>NA|TRBJ1-5|NA|TRBV18
CASSSFQGRRQPQHF
TGTGCCAGCTCATCATTCCAGGGTAGGCGTCAGCCCCAGCATTTT
>NA|TRBJ1-2|NA|TRBV14
CASSQAGTNYGYTF
TGTGCCAGCAGCCAAGCGGGGACCAACTATGGCTACACCTTC